This is a list of T cell receptor beta chains from one sample in a study of T cell clonotyping in hematopoietic cell transplantation. TCRdb keeps only in-frame clones here, not all; method: immunoSEQ multiplex PCR. The table shows under 4,500 clones, with 94% occurring only once. The specimen was peripheral blood mononuclear cells, collected 30 days after allogeneic stem cell transplant. The receptor set was obtained from an older male patient who had an allogeneic stem cell transplant from an unrelated donor, so T cells may come from the graft donor. Some clones in this sample may be carry-over from other donors' samples. Both conserved end residues are part of each CDR3. Fields, in order: V gene, clone size, D gene, J gene, CDR3 length, CDR3 DNA, CDR3 protein. The D gene is left open where the match is weak. Where a row states a size, it is once, few, many or the class of an expanded clone; other rows omit it.

TRBV29-1	NA	TRBD2	TRBJ2-1	14	TGCAGCGTTGGGACTAGCGGGAGGGCCAATGAGCAGTTCTTC	CSVGTSGRANEQFF
TRBV7-3	NA	NA	TRBJ2-1	16	TGTGCCAGCAGCTTAAAAGGCGAGACTAATATCAATGAGCAGTTCTTC	CASSLKGETNINEQFF
TRBV2	NA	NA	TRBJ1-5	14	TGTGCCAGCACCGGGGACCGCGTGCACCAGCCCCAGCATTTT	CASTGDRVHQPQHF
TRBV5-4	NA	NA	TRBJ1-1	14	TGTGCCAGCAGCCGGGCCCTGCAGAACACTGAAGCTTTCTTT	CASSRALQNTEAFF
TRBV6-5	NA	TRBD2	TRBJ2-5	13	TGTGCCAGCAGGTACCCCGGGAGGGAGACCCAGTACTTC	CASRYPGRETQYF
TRBV20-1	NA	NA	TRBJ2-5	10	TGCAGTGCTAGAGGGGGGACCCAGTACTTC	CSARGGTQYF
TRBV7-2	NA	NA	TRBJ2-4	16	TGTGCCAGCAGCTTAGATCTGACAACAGCCAAAAACATTCAGTACTTC	CASSLDLTTAKNIQYF
TRBV4-3	NA	TRBD2	TRBJ2-2	18	TGCGCCAGCAGCCAGCTACCACTAGCGGGAGGTTCCACCGGGGAGCTGTTTTTT	CASSQLPLAGGSTGELFF
TRBV10-3	NA	NA	TRBJ1-1	14	TGTGCCATCAGCTCTGGGGAGGTGAACACTGAAGCTTTCTTT	CAISSGEVNTEAFF
TRBV6-1	NA	TRBD1	TRBJ2-7	15	TGTGCCAGCAGTGAACCGGGACAGGGGACCTACGAGCAGTACTTC	CASSEPGQGTYEQYF
TRBV7-8	NA	TRBD2	TRBJ2-3	17	TGTGCCAGCAGCTTAGGATGGCGGGAGGGCCATTCGGATACGCAGTATTTT	CASSLGWREGHSDTQYF
TRBV10-3	NA	TRBD2	TRBJ2-1	17	TGTGCCATCAGTGAGTCGGTAGCGGGAGTCACCTACAATGAGCAGTTCTTC	CAISESVAGVTYNEQFF
TRBV5-4	NA	NA	TRBJ1-1	16	TGTGCCAGCAGCTTTGGGTCAGGCCTTATGAACACTGAAGCTTTCTTT	CASSFGSGLMNTEAFF
TRBV27	NA	TRBD2	TRBJ2-7	14	TGTGCCAGCAGTTTTACTAGCGGGAGAAGGGAGCAGTACTTC	CASSFTSGRREQYF
TRBV30	NA	NA	TRBJ1-5	13	TGTGCCTGGAGTTCGATTCAAGGTCAGCCCCAGCATTTT	CAWSSIQGQPQHF
TRBV2	NA	NA	TRBJ1-4	15	TGTGCCAGCAGTGAAACGAGGAGGGGGAATGAAAAACTGTTTTTT	CASSETRRGNEKLFF
TRBV7-2	NA	NA	TRBJ1-3	15	TGTGCCAGCAGCGTTGGGCCAGGGCCTGGAAACACCATATATTTT	CASSVGPGPGNTIYF
TRBV28	NA	TRBD2	TRBJ2-3	20	TGTGCCAGCAGTTTATCCAGAGCCCGACTAGCGCTCCCCCGGACAGATACGCAGTATTTT	CASSLSRARLALPRTDTQYF
TRBV6-5	once	NA	TRBJ2-1	14	TGTGCCAGCAGCCTCTTAGGGGTGGGGAATGAGCAGTTCTTC	CASSLLGVGNEQFF
TRBV4-2	NA	NA	TRBJ1-4	16	TGTGCCAGCAGCCAGACAAAAGGGGCAACTAATGAAAAACTGTTTTTT	CASSQTKGATNEKLFF
TRBV27	NA	NA	TRBJ1-5	14	TGTGCCACCCATCCGGCGGGGGTCAATCAGCCCCAGCATTTT	CATHPAGVNQPQHF
TRBV5-6	NA	NA	TRBJ1-2	14	TGTGCCAGCAGCTTGGTAGGGTTTGACGGTGGCTACACCTTC	CASSLVGFDGGYTF
TRBV11-2	NA	TRBD2	TRBJ2-5	15	TGTGCCAGCAGCTCGGGACTAGCGGGAGCGGAGACCCAGTACTTC	CASSSGLAGAETQYF
TRBV9	NA	TRBD2	TRBJ2-5	15	TGTGCCAGCAGCGTAGACCTAGCGGGAAAAGAGACCCAGTACTTC	CASSVDLAGKETQYF
TRBV30	NA	TRBD2	TRBJ2-1	15	TGTGCCTGGAGGCCTAGCGGGGCCTCCTACAATGAGCAGTTCTTC	CAWRPSGASYNEQFF
TRBV7-2	NA	NA	TRBJ2-6	15	TGTGCCAGCAGCTTATCCGTCTCTGGGGCCAACGTCCTGACTTTC	CASSLSVSGANVLTF
TRBV6-6	NA	NA	TRBJ2-1	16	TGTGCCAGCAGTTACTCTGCGGGTGCCCCCTCCAATGAGCAGTTCTTC	CASSYSAGAPSNEQFF
TRBV4-3	NA	TRBD1	TRBJ2-7	16	TGCGCCAGCAGCCTACGTAGGGACAGGGGGTCAGGGGAGCAGTACTTC	CASSLRRDRGSGEQYF
TRBV29-1	NA	TRBD2	TRBJ2-1	14	TGCAGCGGGGGAGGGGCTAGCGGAGGGCATGAGCAGTTCTTC	CSGGGASGGHEQFF
TRBV27	once	NA	TRBJ2-1	16	TGTGCCAGCAGTAAACTATCGGGCCCAACCTACAATGAGCAGTTCTTC	CASSKLSGPTYNEQFF
TRBV5-1	NA	NA	TRBJ2-7	19	TGCGCCAGCAGCTTGAAGGGACATCACTCCACTACTACCTACTACGAGCAGTACTTC	CASSLKGHHSTTTYYEQYF
TRBV29-1	once	NA	TRBJ2-3	14	TGCAGCGTTGATACCGTTACCGGCTCAGATACGCAGTATTTT	CSVDTVTGSDTQYF
TRBV19	NA	TRBD1	TRBJ2-5	15	TGTGCCAGTAGTATGGTAGCGGGACAGGGGTGGGCCCAGTACTTC	CASSMVAGQGWAQYF
TRBV2	few	TRBD1	TRBJ2-7	15	TGTGCCAGCAGGGAAACCGGGACAGGGGCGGGCGAGCAGTACTTC	CASRETGTGAGEQYF
TRBV28	NA	NA	TRBJ2-5	11	TGTGCCAGCAGTTTCCGAGAGACCCAGTACTTC	CASSFRETQYF